The clone carrying this T cell receptor beta chain appeared a few times. Its antigen remains unidentified. This entry is derived from a study of identical twins. The study's findings and limits: The degree of excess twin sharing was weaker in beta out-of-frame sequences. Where out-of-frame alpha sequences were twin-shared, they showed excess low generation probability.

Using its own MiXCR run on the 5' RACE reads, TCRdb lists one record per CDR3 protein. The repertoire includes fewer than 450,000 distinct CDR3 sequences, about 10% of them detected once, and approximately 9.3% sits in the top ten. Trimming left V 1 base short and J 1 base short, with 6 bases between. This CDR3 is 13 amino acids long. Germline CDR1 and CDR2: DFQATT and SNEGSKA (reference sequence). What was sequenced was naive T cells sorted from blood. The receptor was isolated from a woman between 45 and 60 years old in good health. The rearrangement joins TRBV20-1 to TRBJ2-3; D possibly corresponds to TRBD1 (5 bases). The CDR3 reads CSARAGRTDTQYF. The CDR3 bases are TGCAGTGCTAGAGCAGGGCGCACAGATACGCAGTATTTT.